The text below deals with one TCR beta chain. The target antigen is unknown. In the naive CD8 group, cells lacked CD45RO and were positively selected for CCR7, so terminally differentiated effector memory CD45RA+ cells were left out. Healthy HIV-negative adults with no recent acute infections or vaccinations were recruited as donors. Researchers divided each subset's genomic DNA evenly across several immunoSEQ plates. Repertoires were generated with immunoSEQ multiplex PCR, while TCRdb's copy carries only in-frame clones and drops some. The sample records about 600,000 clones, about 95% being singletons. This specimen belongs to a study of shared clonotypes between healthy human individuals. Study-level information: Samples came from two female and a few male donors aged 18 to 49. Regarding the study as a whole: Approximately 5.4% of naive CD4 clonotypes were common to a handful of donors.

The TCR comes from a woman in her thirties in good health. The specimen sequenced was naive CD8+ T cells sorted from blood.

The CDR3 here is CASTLSGTNYNEQFF. The CDR3 bases are TGTGCCAGCACCCTCTCCGGGACTAACTACAATGAGCAGTTCTTC. The V call is TRBV28, the J call TRBJ2-1; 7 nucleotides align to TRBD2. Unmatched junction bases numbered 9, after V lost 7 bases and J lost 3 bases. The CDR3 runs 15 residues. Per germline, CDR1 MDHEN and CDR2 SYDVKM.